One and the same sample provided the 18 T cell receptor beta chains below, sequenced in a study of molecular identifiers for immune sequencing clone quantification. One entry per CDR3 protein results from TCRdb running MiXCR on the PCR reads. The sample has around 480,000 distinct CDR3 sequences; about 26% are singletons. The sample taken for sequencing was naive CD8+ T cells from blood, with Jurkat cell RNA spiked in. Subset reported: FACS-sorted CD8+CD4-CCR7+CD45RA+ naive T cells. The receptors originated from a human donor in good health. Some libraries in this study had Jurkat cell RNA spiked in.

This clonotype was observed a few times. The V and J genes are TRBV2 and TRBJ2-5; D possibly corresponds to TRBD1 (6 bases). Germline V CDR1 and CDR2: SNHLY, FYNNEI. This CDR3 is 17 amino acids long. Deletions cut 8 bases from V and 5 bases from J, with 27 bases between. The CDR3 region is CASETPYLQDQGETQYF. CDR3 nucleotide sequence: TGTGCCAGCGAGACCCCCTACCTCCAGGACCAGGGGGAGACCCAGTACTTC.

The CDR3 here is CASTKMASGTTEQFF. In nucleotides, the CDR3 is TGTGCCAGCACTAAAATGGCTAGCGGGACTACCGAGCAGTTCTTC. The chain links TRBV12-3 or TRBV12-4 to TRBJ2-1, with 9 bases lining up with TRBD2. The V segment lost 7 bases and the J segment 10 bases; nucleotides outside the gene matches: 14. The CDR3 is made up of 15 amino acids.

This clonotype was observed many times. The V and J genes are TRBV28 and TRBJ2-2; a possible D gene is TRBD1 (5 bases). The CDR3 is 14 amino acids. CDR1 MDHEN and CDR2 SYDVKM come from the germline V gene. Trimming left V 7 bases short and J 2 bases short, with 11 bases between. CDR3 nucleotide sequence: TGTGCCAGCATCCCACAGGCAAACACCGGGGAGCTGTTTTTT. It is translated as CASIPQANTGELFF.

This clonotype showed up just a few times. It may be a read error: a sequence one base away is much more abundant. The chain recombines TRBV9 with TRBJ2-3, with TRBD2 identical over 11 bases. The CDR3 is 17 residues long. CDR1 and CDR2 (germline): SGDLS, YYNGEE. This chain's CDR3 is CASSGDPGLAATDAQYF. The CDR3 region has the DNA TGTGCCAGCAGCGGAGATCCGGGACTAGCGGCCACAGATGCGCAGTATTTT.

A few counts support this clonotype. The chain combines TRBV12-3 or TRBV12-4 with TRBJ2-2; TRBD2 is a possible D gene (5 bases). The CDR3 loop spans 14 amino acids. The germline V and J ends were trimmed by 3 bases and 3 bases, with 8 bases remaining between them. The CDR3 protein is CASSLLGDTGELFF. The CDR3 bases are TGTGCCAGCAGTTTGTTGGGAGACACCGGGGAGCTGTTTTTT.

This clonotype was seen repeatedly, ten times or more. Mismatch with germline at one junction end may stem from a read error. The rearrangement links TRBV7-9 to TRBJ2-2; D is undetermined. From germline, CDR1 is SEHNR and CDR2 FQNEAQ (reference sequence). The CDR3 consists of 8 residues. The CDR3: CASSPGCF. The CDR3 DNA is TGTGCCAGCAGCCCGGGCTGTTTT. Full variable domain (outside the CDR3, taken from reference TRBV7-9 and TRBJ2-2): DTGVSQNPRHKITKRGQNVTFRCDPISEHNRLYWYRQTLGQGPEFLTYFQNEAQLEKSRLLSDRFSAERPKGSFSTLEIQRTEQGDSAMYLCASSPGCFGEGSRLTVL.

The table lists this clonotype with many counts. This chain uses TRBV6-2 or TRBV6-3 with TRBJ1-1; D is undetermined. Germline V gene data show CDR1 as MNHEY and CDR2 as SVGEGT. The CDR3 is 12 amino acids. V gave up 6 bases and J gave up 5 bases, with 10 bases separating them. CDR3 sequence (DNA): TGTGCCAGCAGCCCTTGGGAAACTGAAGCTTTCTTT. Amino acid sequence: CASSPWETEAFF.

This clonotype appeared many times. The V and J genes are TRBV7-6 and TRBJ2-3, with 10 positions matching TRBD2. Germline assignment: CDR1 SGHVS and CDR2 FNYEAQ. The junction had 13 bases not matched to a gene; V was cut back by 5 bases and J by 5 bases. This CDR3 contains 17 residues. The CDR3 protein is CASSPLTSGAGLDTQYF. The CDR3 DNA reads TGTGCCAGCAGCCCCCTAACTAGCGGGGCGGGACTAGATACGCAGTATTTT. The full variable domain, completed using reference TRBV7-6 and TRBJ2-3, is GAGVSQSPRYKVTKRGQDVALRCDPISGHVSLYWYRQALGQGPEFLTYFNYEAQQDKSGLPNDRFSAERPEGSISTLTIQRTEQRDSAMYRCASSPLTSGAGLDTQYFGPGTRLTVL.

This clonotype appeared a few times. The V and J genes are TRBV6-5 and TRBJ2-5; D not resolved. V was clipped by 2 bases and J by 4 bases, with 8 bases between them. The CDR3 runs to 13 residues. The V gene's germline CDR1 is MNHEY and CDR2 SVGAGI. CDR3 in amino acids: CASSYMWGETQYF. CDR3 sequence (DNA): TGTGCCAGCAGTTACATGTGGGGAGAGACCCAGTACTTC.

With regard to this clonotype: This is likely a read error, given that the CDR3 carries no conserved phenylalanine or tryptophan at its end. This rearrangement joins TRBV7-9 to TRBJ2-7, with 10 bases matching TRBD2. This CDR3 is 15 amino acids long. Germline V lookup: CDR1 SEHNR, CDR2 FQNEAQ (reference sequence). Trimming took 5 bases from V and 7 from J; bases not matched to a gene: 11. The CDR3 here is CASSGWPSGSLEQYL. In DNA, the CDR3 is TGTGCCAGCAGCGGATGGCCTAGCGGGAGTCTGGAGCAGTACCTC.

Ten or more counts support this clonotype. J is TRBJ2-7 and V is TRBV4-1, with D possibly being TRBD2 (6 bases). Trimming took off 1 base at V and 4 bases at J, with 14 bases between the two ends. Looked up from germline, CDR1 is MGHRA and CDR2 is YSYEKL. The CDR3 is 15 amino acids. CDR3 coding DNA: TGCGCCAGCAGCCAAGTCGATACGGCGGGGTACGAGCAGTACTTC. Its protein is CASSQVDTAGYEQYF.

The sample holds one count of this clonotype. This may be a read error, as it is one base from a much larger clone. No conserved phenylalanine or tryptophan ends this CDR3, so it is likely a read error. V usage is TRBV7-9 and J usage is TRBJ1-1; D might be TRBD1 (5 bases). V was pared by 5 bases and J by 5 bases, with 18 bases between. This CDR3 comprises 15 residues. Per the germline V gene, CDR1 is SEHNR and CDR2 is FQNEAQ (reference sequence). Here the CDR3 DNA reads TGTGCCAGCAGCCACAGTACAGGTTTTGCGACTGAAGCTTTCTCT. The encoded protein is CASSHSTGFATEAFS.

This clonotype has only a few counts. One end of the junction varies from germline; a read error may be responsible. The chain recombines TRBV20-1 with TRBJ2-7; 8 bases match TRBD1. The CDR3 is 13 residues long. Germline V gene sequence: CDR1 DFQATT, CDR2 SNEGSKA (reference sequence). The CDR3 DNA is TGCAGTGCCTCCGGGACAGGAACCTACGAGCGGTACTTC. Amino acid sequence: CSASGTGTYERYF.

The gene calls are TRBV5-1 and TRBJ1-1; D might be TRBD1 (5 bases). CDR3 length: 16 residues. CDR1 and CDR2 (germline): SGHRS, YFSETQ. The germline V and J ends were trimmed by 2 bases and 4 bases, with 18 bases remaining between them. The DNA for the CDR3 is TGCGCCAGCAGCTTTGGGACGGAGGGATCGGGCACTGAAGCTTTCTTT. Translation gives CASSFGTEGSGTEAFF. The full variable domain, in which reference TRBV5-1 and TRBJ1-1 provide the parts outside the CDR3, is KAGVTQTPRYLIKTRGQQVTLSCSPISGHRSVSWYQQTPGQGLQFLFEYFSETQRNKGNFPGRFSGRQFSNSRSEMNVSTLELGDSALYLCASSFGTEGSGTEAFFGQGTRLTVV.

This chain links TRBV28 with TRBJ1-1, with a weak D call TRBD1 (5 bases). The CDR3 spans 15 residues. Deletions cut 5 bases from V and 2 bases from J, with 15 bases between. Germline V gives CDR1 MDHEN, CDR2 SYDVKM. CDR3 sequence: CASSRQQQLNTEAFF. The DNA of the CDR3 is TGTGCCAGCAGTCGACAGCAACAATTAAACACTGAAGCTTTCTTT.

The table lists this clonotype with a few counts. This chain uses TRBV19 with TRBJ2-1; 10 nucleotides match TRBD1. This CDR3 contains 15 residues. Looked up from germline, CDR1 is LNHDA and CDR2 is SQIVND (reference sequence). V was pared by 3 bases and J by 4 bases, with 3 bases of the junction left unmatched. CDR3 in amino acids: CASSMGQGIYNEQFF. In nucleotides, the CDR3 is TGTGCCAGTAGTATGGGACAGGGGATTTACAATGAGCAGTTCTTC. Full variable domain (remainder filled in from reference TRBV19 and TRBJ2-1): DGGITQSPKYLFRKEGQNVTLSCEQNLNHDAMYWYRQDPGQGLRLIYYSQIVNDFQKGDIAEGYSVSREKKESFPLTVTSAQKNPTAFYLCASSMGQGIYNEQFFGPGTRLTVL.

Only one count was recorded for this clonotype. A much larger clone lies one base from this, so it may be a read error. This chain joins TRBV28 and TRBJ1-1; no definite D call. V was clipped by 3 bases and J by 3 bases, with 20 bases between them. The germline V gene has CDR1 MDHEN and CDR2 SYDVKM. The CDR3 is made up of 17 amino acids. CDR3 nucleotides: TGTGCCAGCAGTTTTCCCCACAGCGGGGTCGGTGACACTGAAGCTTTCTTT. Its protein product is CASSFPHSGVGDTEAFF.

This clonotype was detected only a few times. The CDR3 loop reads CASSLLAGGGQSSYNEQFF. The CDR3 coding sequence is TGTGCCAGCAGTTTACTAGCGGGGGGCGGACAGAGCTCCTACAATGAGCAGTTCTTC. The chain joins TRBV27 to TRBJ2-1, with TRBD2 matching over 11 bases. This CDR3 comprises 19 residues. The V and J ends lost 2 bases and 0 bases, in that order; junction bases with no gene match: 9. Germline CDR1 is MNHEY and CDR2 is SMNVEV (reference sequence).